The next 21 T cell receptor beta chains were all read from a single sample in a study of OX40 agonist ivuxolimab in advanced cancers. Method: immunoSEQ multiplex PCR; TCRdb's copy keeps in-frame clones and lacks some. This sample has some 75,000 clones, with roughly 84% found just once. The material sequenced was CD4+ or CD8+ T cells sorted from blood, taken in a trial of the OX40 agonist ivuxolimab. The receptors stem from an adult with an advanced solid tumor such as melanoma, head and neck, liver or kidney cancer.

This rearrangement joins TRBV29-1 to TRBJ2-7; D call uncertain. Germline V lookup: CDR1 SQVTM, CDR2 ANQGSEA. The V end lost 4 bases, the J end lost 2 bases, and 12 bases lay between the germline ends. The CDR3 is 13 amino acids. The chain's CDR3 is CSVGFALAYEQYF. In DNA form, the CDR3 reads TGCAGCGTTGGTTTCGCGTTAGCCTACGAGCAGTACTTC.

The table lists this clone with a few counts. The chain is built from TRBV27 and TRBJ1-2; perhaps TRBD1 as D (5 bases). The V gene lost 0 bases and the J gene lost 0 bases, with 11 bases spanning the gap. The CDR3 is 16 amino acids. Germline V CDR1 and CDR2: MNHEY, SMNVEV (reference sequence). CDR3 sequence reads: CASSLSRRAANYGYTF. DNA of the CDR3: TGTGCCAGCAGTTTATCCCGCAGGGCAGCTAACTATGGCTACACCTTC.

The chain combines TRBV23-1 with TRBJ1-3; D remains ambiguous. TRBV23-1 is an ORF, with its function uncertain. The CDR3 contains 15 residues. V lost 5 bases, J lost 0 bases, and 11 bases lay in between. The CDR3 reads CASSIICHSGNTIYF. The CDR3 nucleotides are TGCGCCAGCAGTATAATCTGTCACTCTGGAAACACCATATATTTT.

The chain has TRBV19 and TRBJ2-1; 14 nucleotides agree with TRBD2. V gave up 6 bases and J gave up 9 bases; unmatched junction bases: 10. The CDR3 runs to 16 residues. CDR1 LNHDA and CDR2 SQIVND come from the germline V gene (reference sequence). This CDR3 is CASSPGTSGRGLEQFF. DNA of the CDR3: TGTGCCAGTAGCCCGGGGACTAGCGGGAGAGGGCTTGAGCAGTTCTTC. Variable domain in full (rest from reference TRBV19 and TRBJ2-1): DGGITQSPKYLFRKEGQNVTLSCEQNLNHDAMYWYRQDPGQGLRLIYYSQIVNDFQKGDIAEGYSVSREKKESFPLTVTSAQKNPTAFYLCASSPGTSGRGLEQFFGPGTRLTVL.

The rearrangement joins TRBV20-1 to TRBJ1-2; tentatively, D is TRBD1 (5 bases). Germline lookup yields CDR1 DFQATT and CDR2 SNEGSKA (reference sequence). V gave up 2 bases and J gave up 8 bases, with 9 bases separating them. The CDR3 totals 11 residues. The CDR3 reads CSARTDNGYTF. The CDR3 DNA is TGCAGTGCTAGAACGGACAACGGCTACACCTTC.

The CDR3, as DNA: TGCGCCAGCAGCCCCGGGTCCCAGGCGGGGTACGAGCAGTACTTC. It encodes CASSPGSQAGYEQYF. V usage is TRBV4-1 and J usage is TRBJ2-7; tentative D call: TRBD2 (6 bases). Germline CDR1 is MGHRA and CDR2 is YSYEKL. This CDR3 is 15 amino acids long. V shed 4 bases and J shed 4 bases, with 17 bases lying between them.

The CDR3 DNA follows: TGTGCCAGCAGCACGGGCGGGGGCAATGAGCAGTTCTTC. It yields the protein CASSTGGGNEQFF. The chain carries TRBV9 and TRBJ2-1; TRBD2 agrees at 7 bases. After removal of 4 bases from V and 6 bases from J, the junction contained 4 bases not matched to a gene. CDR1 is SGDLS and CDR2 is YYNGEE in the germline V gene. The CDR3 extends over 13 amino acids.

The V call is TRBV10-3, the J call TRBJ2-2; D uncertain. The CDR3 consists of 13 residues. V lost 3 bases, J lost 3 bases, and 5 bases lay in between. Germline V gives CDR1 ENHRY, CDR2 SYGVKD. The CDR3 DNA follows: TGTGCCATCAGTGATCTCGACACCGGGGAGCTGTTTTTT. Protein sequence: CAISDLDTGELFF.

The V gene is TRBV5-1, the J gene TRBJ2-3; 9 bases align to TRBD2. The CDR3 has 16 amino acids. V was pared by 2 bases and J by 0 bases, with 4 bases of the junction left unmatched. Per germline, CDR1 SGHRS and CDR2 YFSETQ. CDR3 nucleotide sequence: TGCGCCAGCAGCTTCCAAGCGGGAGGAAGCACAGATACGCAGTATTTT. This sequence encodes CASSFQAGGSTDTQYF.

The V call is TRBV7-2, the J call TRBJ1-1; D perhaps matches TRBD1 (6 bases). The CDR3 spans 12 residues. V gave up 1 base and J gave up 9 bases, with 9 bases separating them. The germline CDR1 and CDR2 sequences are SGHTA and FQGNSA. Here the CDR3 reads CASSLDREKAFF. The CDR3 bases are TGTGCCAGCAGCTTAGACAGGGAAAAAGCTTTCTTT.

V gene TRBV23-1 combines with J gene TRBJ1-2, with D tentatively TRBD1 (5 bases). TRBV23-1 is labeled an ORF, and its function is uncertain. The CDR3 spans 14 residues. Trimming took off 6 bases at V and 3 bases at J, with 14 bases between the two ends. CDR3 protein: CASSEPGEDYGYTF. The CDR3 DNA is TGCGCCAGCAGCGAGCCGGGGGAAGACTATGGCTACACCTTC.

The J gene is TRBJ2-5, the V gene TRBV19; TRBD1 matches 7 bases. The CDR3 totals 15 residues. After removal of 5 bases from V and 7 bases from J, the junction contained 13 bases not matched to a gene. Per germline, CDR1 LNHDA and CDR2 SQIVND (reference sequence). The CDR3 loop reads CASSALTGPEATQYF. The CDR3 DNA reads as TGTGCCAGTAGTGCCTTGACAGGGCCCGAGGCGACCCAGTACTTC. Full variable domain (outside the CDR3, taken from reference TRBV19 and TRBJ2-5): DGGITQSPKYLFRKEGQNVTLSCEQNLNHDAMYWYRQDPGQGLRLIYYSQIVNDFQKGDIAEGYSVSREKKESFPLTVTSAQKNPTAFYLCASSALTGPEATQYFGPGTRLLVL.

V usage is TRBV9 and J usage is TRBJ2-5, with TRBD2 identical over 9 bases. This CDR3 region has 14 residues. The J segment lost 1 base and the V segment lost 6 bases, leaving 4 bases of the junction unmatched. Germline V gene lookup returns CDR1 SGDLS and CDR2 YYNGEE. The CDR3 is CASTRSGGQETQYF. The DNA of the CDR3 is TGTGCCAGCACCCGTAGCGGGGGCCAAGAGACCCAGTACTTC.

This chain uses TRBV18 with TRBJ2-2; 13 bases agree with TRBD2. Germline CDR1 reads KGHSH; CDR2 reads LQKENI. Germline trimming cut 1 base from V and 5 bases from J; bases unmatched to any gene: 7. The CDR3 covers 18 residues. CDR3 in DNA: TGTGCCAGCTCACCACGAACTAGCGGGAGGGCGAGGACCGGGGAGCTGTTTTTT. Translated, it gives CASSPRTSGRARTGELFF.

V and J are TRBV4-2 and TRBJ1-6, with a tentative D call TRBD1 (6 bases). With 5 bases removed from V and 7 bases from J, the gap between germline ends came to 12 bases. CDR1 and CDR2 (germline): LGHNA, YNFKEQ. This CDR3 comprises 14 residues. CDR3 region: CASSGQGYNSPLHF. In nucleotides, the CDR3 is TGTGCCAGCAGCGGGCAGGGGTACAATTCACCCCTCCACTTT.

V is TRBV18 and J is TRBJ2-5; D may be TRBD1 (6 bases). The CDR3 spans 15 residues. V lost 5 bases, J lost 0 bases, and 13 bases lay in between. The germline gives CDR1 KGHSH, CDR2 LQKENI. This CDR3 reads CASSDQGSNQETQYF. The CDR3 DNA reads as TGTGCCAGCTCAGATCAGGGGTCGAACCAAGAGACCCAGTACTTC.

V and J are TRBV7-8 and TRBJ2-1, with 14 bases matching TRBD2. CDR1 SGHVS and CDR2 FQNEAQ come from the germline V gene. CDR3 length: 19 residues. J gave up 0 bases and V 3 bases, and 7 bases lay outside the gene matches. The CDR3 sequence is CASSFNLGLAGGSYNEQFF. CDR3 in DNA: TGTGCCAGCAGCTTCAATTTAGGACTAGCGGGAGGCTCCTACAATGAGCAGTTCTTC.

The CDR3 sequence is CASSLASGTSGRANEQFF. CDR3 nucleotide sequence: TGTGCCAGCAGCTTAGCCTCCGGGACTAGCGGGAGGGCCAATGAGCAGTTCTTC. V is TRBV11-2 and J is TRBJ2-1, with 16 bases lining up with TRBD2. This CDR3 has 18 amino acids. From germline, CDR1 is SGHAT and CDR2 FQNNGV. With V trimmed by 1 base and J by 6 bases, 6 bases remained unmatched.

The chain is built from TRBV2 and TRBJ2-7, with D possibly TRBD1 on 6 matching bases. Germline values: CDR1 SNHLY, CDR2 FYNNEI. This CDR3 is built from 15 residues. Deletions cut 5 bases from V and 6 bases from J, with 20 bases between. The CDR3: CASSYQLGAGFEQYF. DNA of the CDR3: TGTGCCAGCAGTTACCAACTGGGGGCAGGGTTCGAGCAGTACTTC.

This clone has just a few counts. The V and J genes are TRBV9 and TRBJ1-3, with no clear D. The V end was cut by 2 bases, the J end by 2 bases, with 11 bases between. CDR1 and CDR2 from the germline V gene are SGDLS and YYNGEE. CDR3 length equals 15 residues. The CDR3 sequence: CASSVYSVAGNTIYF. In nucleotides, the CDR3 is TGTGCCAGCAGCGTGTACTCTGTAGCTGGAAACACCATATATTTT.

The V gene is TRBV5-6, the J gene TRBJ1-1, with a possible D match to TRBD1 (6 bases). Germline CDR1 is SGHDT and CDR2 is YYEEEE. The germline V and J ends were trimmed by 3 bases and 8 bases, with 11 bases remaining between them. This CDR3 comprises 12 residues. CDR3 protein: CASSYRAPEAFF. As DNA, the CDR3 is TGTGCCAGCAGCTACAGGGCCCCGGAAGCTTTCTTT. Using reference TRBV5-6 and TRBJ1-1 for the parts outside the CDR3, the full variable domain is DAGVTQSPTHLIKTRGQQVTLRCSPKSGHDTVSWYQQALGQGPQFIFQYYEEEERQRGNFPDRFSGHQFPNYSSELNVNALLLGDSALYLCASSYRAPEAFFGQGTRLTVV.